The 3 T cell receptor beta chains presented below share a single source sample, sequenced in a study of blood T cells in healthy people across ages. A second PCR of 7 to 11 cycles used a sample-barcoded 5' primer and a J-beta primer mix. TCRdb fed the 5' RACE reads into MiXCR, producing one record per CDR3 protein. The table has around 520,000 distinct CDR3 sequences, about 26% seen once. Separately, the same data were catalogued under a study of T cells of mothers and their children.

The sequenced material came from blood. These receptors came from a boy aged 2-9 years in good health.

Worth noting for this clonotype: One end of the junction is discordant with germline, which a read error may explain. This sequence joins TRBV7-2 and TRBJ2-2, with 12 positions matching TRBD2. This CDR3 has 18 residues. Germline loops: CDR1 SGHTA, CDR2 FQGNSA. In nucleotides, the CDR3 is TGTGTCAGCAGCCCTCGACTAGCGGGAGTTGCGAACACCGGGGAGCTGTTTTTT. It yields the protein CVSSPRLAGVANTGELFF.

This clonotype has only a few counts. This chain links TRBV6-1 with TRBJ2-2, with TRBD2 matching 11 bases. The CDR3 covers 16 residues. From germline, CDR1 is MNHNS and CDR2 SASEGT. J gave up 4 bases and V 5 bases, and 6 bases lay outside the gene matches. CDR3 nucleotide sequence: TGTGCCAGCAGTCGGACTAGCGGGTCCCCCACCGGGGAGCTGTTTTTT. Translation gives CASSRTSGSPTGELFF.

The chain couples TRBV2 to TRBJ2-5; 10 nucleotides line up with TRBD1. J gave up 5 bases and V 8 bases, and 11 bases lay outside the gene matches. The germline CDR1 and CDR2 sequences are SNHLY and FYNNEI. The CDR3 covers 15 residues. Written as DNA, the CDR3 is TGTGCCAGCGCGCCCGAGACAGGGGGCAGGGAGACCCAGTACTTC. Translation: CASAPETGGRETQYF.